The 3 T cell receptor beta chains below were found in one sample sequenced in a study of blood T cell repertoires in COVID-19. The table came from immunoSEQ multiplex PCR; TCRdb's copy has only in-frame clones and leaves some out. The repertoire holds about 220,000 clones, with nearly 90% as singletons. Sequences were obtained from PBMCs or T cells enriched from blood (not recorded which). These receptors were taken from a man in his thirties or forties who had been exposed to COVID-19.

The chain couples TRBV2 to TRBJ1-1; D is unclear. The germline V gene encodes CDR1 SNHLY and CDR2 FYNNEI. V lost 5 bases to trimming and J lost 9 bases, with 22 bases between them. CDR3 length: 15 residues. The CDR3 coding sequence is TGTGCCAGCAGTCTGAAATCGGGAGGAGGGTCAAAAGCTTTCTTT. This sequence encodes CASSLKSGGGSKAFF.

The chain has TRBV5-4 and TRBJ2-3; 10 bases match TRBD2. From germline, CDR1 is SGHNT and CDR2 YYREEE (reference sequence). This CDR3 has 13 amino acids. The J segment lost 4 bases and the V segment lost 4 bases, leaving 0 bases of the junction unmatched. As DNA, the CDR3 is TGTGCCAGCAGCCTAGCGGGGGCAGATACGCAGTATTTT. Translation: CASSLAGADTQYF.

This clone was counted only a few times. The V gene is TRBV4-1, the J gene TRBJ2-3; TRBD2 matches at 11 bases. Germline V CDR1 and CDR2: MGHRA, YSYEKL. The trim removed 2 bases at V and 2 bases at J, leaving 6 bases unmatched. This CDR3 has 17 amino acids. The CDR3 is CASSQRVAGGNTDTQYF. The CDR3 DNA reads TGCGCCAGCAGCCAACGGGTAGCGGGGGGGAACACAGATACGCAGTATTTT.